This T cell receptor beta chain was recorded in a study of cytomegalovirus exposure and HLA in healthy donors. Findings and limits, study-wide: Researchers catalogued approximately 170 TCR beta chains as cytomegalovirus-associated.

There are 17 residues in the CDR3. Germline assignment: CDR1 LGHNA and CDR2 YNFKEQ. V was clipped by 5 bases and J by 4 bases; unmatched bases: 16. On this clone: The antigen remains undetermined.

PCR employed 60 Vbeta and 13 Jbeta primers. Sequenced by immunoSEQ multiplex PCR; TCRdb stores in-frame clones only, minus some. The table has under 250,000 clones, roughly 79% seen once. The sample consisted of PBMCs. The chain carries TRBV4-2 and TRBJ1-2; the match to TRBD1 covers 7 bases. The origin of this receptor is a man younger than 45 in good health and CMV-seronegative. CDR3 sequence (DNA): TGTGCCAGCAGCGTTGACAGGGAAGTAGCTCAACTCTATGGCTACACCTTC. Protein: CASSVDREVAQLYGYTF.